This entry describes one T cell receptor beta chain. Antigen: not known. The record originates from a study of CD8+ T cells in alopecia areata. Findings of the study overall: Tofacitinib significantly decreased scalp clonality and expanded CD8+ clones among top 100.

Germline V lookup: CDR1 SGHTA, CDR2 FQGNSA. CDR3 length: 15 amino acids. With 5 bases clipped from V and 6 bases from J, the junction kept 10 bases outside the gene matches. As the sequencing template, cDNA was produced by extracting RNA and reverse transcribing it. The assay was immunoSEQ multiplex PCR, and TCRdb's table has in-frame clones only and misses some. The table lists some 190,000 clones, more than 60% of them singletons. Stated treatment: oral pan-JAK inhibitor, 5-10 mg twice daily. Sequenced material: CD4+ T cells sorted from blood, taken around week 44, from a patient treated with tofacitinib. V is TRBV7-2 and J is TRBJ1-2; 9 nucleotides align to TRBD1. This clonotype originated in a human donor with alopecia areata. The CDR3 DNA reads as TGTGCCAGCAGCCCCCGGACAGGGGTGGGTGATGGCTACACCTTC. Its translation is CASSPRTGVGDGYTF.